A single sample is the source of the 14 T cell receptor beta chains below, sequenced in a study of T cells after posttransplantation cyclophosphamide. Data came from immunoSEQ multiplex PCR; TCRdb stores just in-frame clones and leaves some out. This sample shows 30,000 or so clones and no singletons; less than 5% rests with the ten largest. What was sequenced was PBMCs. These receptors were taken from a woman aged 25 to 45 in good health and a related stem cell transplant donor.

Ten or more counts support this clone. The chain joins TRBV10-2 to TRBJ1-6; TRBD1 aligns across 9 bases. Germline CDR1 reads WSHSY; CDR2 reads SAAADI. Losses at the gene ends were 10 bases for V and 7 bases for J; bases not matched to a gene: 5. This CDR3 region has 13 residues. CDR3 nucleotides: TGCGCCACCAAGGACAGGGGCAATTCACCCCTCCACTTT. This gives the protein CATKDRGNSPLHF.

The V and J genes are TRBV29-1 and TRBJ1-2, with D hard to call. Germline assignment: CDR1 SQVTM and CDR2 ANQGSEA. The CDR3 has 11 amino acids. The germline V and J ends were trimmed by 3 bases and 8 bases, with 10 bases remaining between them. The CDR3 bases are TGCAGCGTTGATTCTTACGGGGGCTACACCTTC. It specifies CSVDSYGGYTF.

This clone occurred many times. The rearrangement joins TRBV6-6 to TRBJ2-7, with D tentatively TRBD2 (5 bases). The CDR3 has 14 residues. Germline loops: CDR1 MNHNY, CDR2 SVGAGI (reference sequence). Trimming shortened V by 7 bases and J by 3 bases, and 16 bases separated the two germline ends. The CDR3 bases are TGTGCCAGCATGCGGAGCGCGGGTTTCTACGAGCAGTACTTC. Translating gives CASMRSAGFYEQYF.

This clone has at least ten counts. This chain joins TRBV14 and TRBJ1-1; D not resolved. Germline CDR1 SGHDN, CDR2 FVKESK. CDR3 size: 14 residues. Trimming took off 2 bases at V and 1 base at J, with 8 bases between the two ends. The CDR3 nucleotides are TGTGCCAGCAGCCAACGGGGAAGGAACACTGAAGCTTTCTTT. Encoded protein: CASSQRGRNTEAFF.

The sample holds many counts of this clone. This chain links TRBV7-9 with TRBJ2-7; 10 bases map to TRBD1. The germline V gene encodes CDR1 SEHNR and CDR2 FQNEAQ (reference sequence). This CDR3 has 15 residues. V gave up 3 bases and J gave up 0 bases; unmatched junction bases: 2. The CDR3 sequence: CASSLGQGTSYEQYF. The DNA of the CDR3 is TGTGCCAGCAGCTTGGGACAGGGGACCTCCTACGAGCAGTACTTC.

The CDR3 DNA is TGCAGCGTTGAAGATGGGGCCCACTACACCTTC. Protein sequence: CSVEDGAHYTF. The gene calls are TRBV29-1 and TRBJ1-2, with D maybe TRBD1 (5 bases). V was trimmed by 0 bases and J by 10 bases, leaving 9 bases between them. The CDR3 spans 11 residues. Germline V gene lookup returns CDR1 SQVTM and CDR2 ANQGSEA. Filled out from reference TRBV29-1 and TRBJ1-2, the complete variable domain reads SAVISQKPSRDICQRGTSLTIQCQVDSQVTMMFWYRQQPGQSLTLIATANQGSEATYESGFVIDKFPISRPNLTFSTLTVSNMSPEDSSIYLCSVEDGAHYTFGSGTRLTVV.

The sample holds many counts of this clone. V usage is TRBV4-3 and J usage is TRBJ2-7; a weak D match, TRBD1 (6 bases). Germline V lookup: CDR1 LGHNA, CDR2 YSLEER. V lost 0 bases, J lost 0 bases, and 12 bases lay in between. CDR3 length: 16 amino acids. CDR3 bases: TGCGCCAGCAGCCAAGAATACTGGGACACCTCCTACGAGCAGTACTTC. This sequence encodes CASSQEYWDTSYEQYF.

Many counts were recorded for this clone. The V call is TRBV6-5, the J call TRBJ1-2; TRBD1 might be the D (5 bases). The V and J ends lost 5 bases and 10 bases respectively, with 17 bases between them. The CDR3 runs to 13 residues. In germline, CDR1 is MNHEY, CDR2 SVGAGI. The CDR3 sequence is CASSRDSYGAYTF. CDR3 nucleotide sequence: TGTGCCAGCAGTCGAGACAGCTATGGGGCCTACACCTTC.

In its sample, this clone was seen many times. The chain uses TRBV12-3 or TRBV12-4 and TRBJ2-1, with D possibly TRBD1 on 5 matching bases. The V and J ends lost 6 bases and 0 bases respectively, with 15 bases between them. CDR3 length equals 16 residues. This chain's CDR3 is CASSPTVSSSYNEQFF. CDR3 nucleotide sequence: TGTGCCAGCAGCCCGACAGTATCGAGCTCCTACAATGAGCAGTTCTTC.

The chain couples TRBV6-5 to TRBJ1-6; D gene ambiguous. V was cut by 5 bases and J by 8 bases, with 16 bases left in between. Germline loops: CDR1 MNHEY, CDR2 SVGAGI. The CDR3 extends over 15 amino acids. Here the CDR3 DNA reads TGTGCCAGCAGTCTCGGTCTCAATCCGGATTCACCCCTCCACTTT. Protein: CASSLGLNPDSPLHF.

This clone has more than one count but fewer than ten. The chain couples TRBV5-6 to TRBJ1-5; 9 nucleotides agree with TRBD1. The CDR3 spans 14 residues. After removal of 2 bases from V and 5 bases from J, the junction contained 2 bases not matched to a gene. The germline V gene has CDR1 SGHDT and CDR2 YYEEEE. CDR3 DNA: TGTGCCAGCAGCTTAGGACAGGGGTATCAGCCCCAGCATTTT. Protein sequence: CASSLGQGYQPQHF.

This clone was seen repeatedly, ten times or more. The chain has TRBV5-6 and TRBJ2-7, with D possibly matching TRBD1 (5 bases). Germline V gene sequence: CDR1 SGHDT, CDR2 YYEEEE. The CDR3 is 13 amino acids. V was shortened by 4 bases and J by 1 base, with 9 bases between the two germline ends. CDR3 in amino acids: CASSSQGSYEQYF. The CDR3 region has the DNA TGTGCCAGCAGCAGTCAGGGTTCCTACGAGCAGTACTTC.

This chain uses TRBV7-9 with TRBJ1-1, with a weak D call TRBD1 (5 bases). The CDR3 is 13 amino acids. Per the germline V gene, CDR1 is SEHNR and CDR2 is FQNEAQ (reference sequence). V lost 2 bases to trimming and J lost 3 bases, with 7 bases between them. The CDR3 nucleotides are TGTGCCAGCAGCTTATTCAGGGACACTGAAGCTTTCTTT. It translates to CASSLFRDTEAFF. Using reference TRBV7-9 and TRBJ1-1 for the parts outside the CDR3, the full variable domain is DTGVSQNPRHKITKRGQNVTFRCDPISEHNRLYWYRQTLGQGPEFLTYFQNEAQLEKSRLLSDRFSAERPKGSFSTLEIQRTEQGDSAMYLCASSLFRDTEAFFGQGTRLTVV.

The sample holds a few counts of this clone. The chain has TRBV29-1 and TRBJ2-2; TRBD2 matches at 7 bases. The germline V gene encodes CDR1 SQVTM and CDR2 ANQGSEA. V lost 8 bases to trimming and J lost 4 bases; unmatched junction nucleotides: 10. The CDR3 is 14 amino acids. Written as DNA, the CDR3 is TGCAGCCGCCGAGCGGGGCCGGGCACCGGGGAGCTGTTTTTT. Its translation is CSRRAGPGTGELFF.